This entry lists 29 T cell receptor beta chains sequenced from one sample in a study of OX40 agonist ivuxolimab in advanced cancers. The method was immunoSEQ multiplex PCR; TCRdb's version includes in-frame clones alone and lacks a portion of them. Found here are 60,000 to 80,000 clones, around 81% of them singletons; the top ten hold 5.5% to 6%. Sequencing was performed on CD4+ or CD8+ T cells sorted from blood, taken in a trial of the OX40 agonist ivuxolimab. Receptors originate from an adult with an advanced solid tumor such as melanoma, head and neck, liver or kidney cancer.

The chain links TRBV6-5 to TRBJ2-1; tentative D call: TRBD2 (6 bases). The CDR3 has 14 residues. Between the trimmed V and J ends, which lost 6 bases and 5 bases, there was a span of 14 bases. The V gene's germline CDR1 is MNHEY and CDR2 SVGAGI. CDR3 sequence (DNA): TGTGCCAGCAGGGAGGGTCCTAGGAACAATGAGCAGTTCTTC. It translates to CASREGPRNNEQFF.

The chain combines TRBV7-2 with TRBJ2-7; possible D gene TRBD2, 5 bases. The V and J ends lost 1 base and 2 bases respectively, with 9 bases between them. The CDR3 has 14 residues. Per the germline V gene, CDR1 is SGHTA and CDR2 is FQGNSA. Here the CDR3 reads CASSLGGIAYEQYV. DNA of the CDR3: TGTGCCAGCAGCTTAGGAGGGATAGCCTACGAGCAGTACGTC.

The chain couples TRBV28 to TRBJ2-2; D uncertain. The CDR3 loop spans 17 amino acids. Germline V gene lookup returns CDR1 MDHEN and CDR2 SYDVKM. V was clipped by 3 bases and J by 4 bases, with 18 bases between them. CDR3 amino acids: CASSFLGSITFTGELFF. The DNA of the CDR3 is TGTGCCAGCAGTTTTCTAGGGTCCATTACCTTCACCGGGGAGCTGTTTTTT.

This clone was seen just once. DNA for the CDR3: TGCAGCGTTGCCCCCATGAGAGGAAAGAACACTGAAGCTTTCTTT. Its translation is CSVAPMRGKNTEAFF. The rearrangement links TRBV29-1 to TRBJ1-1; no clear D. Trimming pared 4 bases from V and 1 base from J, leaving 16 bases between. This CDR3 comprises 15 residues. The germline gives CDR1 SQVTM, CDR2 ANQGSEA.

This clone was seen a handful of times. The chain recombines TRBV5-1 with TRBJ1-6, with D maybe TRBD1 (6 bases). The V gene's germline CDR1 is SGHRS and CDR2 YFSETQ. This CDR3 has 13 amino acids. Between the trimmed V and J ends, which lost 2 bases and 14 bases, there was a span of 14 bases. CDR3 nucleotide sequence: TGCGCCAGCAGCTTTAACAGGGAGTCAACCCTCCACTTT. Amino acids: CASSFNRESTLHF.

V gene TRBV2 combines with J gene TRBJ2-7; TRBD1 matches 7 bases. J lost 4 bases, V lost 2 bases, and 17 bases had no gene match. Germline CDR1 reads SNHLY; CDR2 reads FYNNEI. CDR3 length equals 18 residues. The CDR3 sequence is CASSEYLGQTISSYEQYF. DNA for the CDR3: TGTGCCAGCAGTGAATACTTGGGACAGACCATCAGTTCTTACGAGCAGTACTTC.

This clone turned up a few times. This sequence joins TRBV15 and TRBJ2-1; perhaps TRBD2 as D (6 bases). The V end was cut by 4 bases, the J end by 6 bases, with 10 bases between. Germline V gene data show CDR1 as LNHNV and CDR2 as YYDKDF (reference sequence). The length of the CDR3 is 13 residues. In nucleotides, the CDR3 is TGTGCCACCAGCAAACGGGACTCCAATGAGCAGTTCTTC. Translated, it gives CATSKRDSNEQFF.

This clone has only a few counts. The chain uses TRBV7-2 and TRBJ1-6; D remains ambiguous. Germline V CDR1 and CDR2: SGHTA, FQGNSA. The CDR3 is made up of 16 amino acids. Trimming removed 0 bases from V and 9 bases from J, with 15 bases in between. The CDR3 region is CASSLASAMSGSPLHF. DNA of the CDR3: TGTGCCAGCAGCTTAGCTTCCGCCATGTCAGGTTCACCCCTCCACTTT.

The table lists this clone with a few counts. This chain links TRBV4-1 with TRBJ2-7; no definite D call. The CDR3 runs 13 residues. Trimming cost V 0 bases and J 4 bases, with 7 bases left between them. Germline V gene sequence: CDR1 MGHRA, CDR2 YSYEKL. CDR3: CASSQEGGYEQYF. The CDR3 DNA reads as TGCGCCAGCAGCCAAGAGGGCGGATACGAGCAGTACTTC.

The V gene is TRBV19, the J gene TRBJ2-7; 9 bases fit TRBD2. In germline, CDR1 is LNHDA, CDR2 SQIVND (reference sequence). V was pared by 7 bases and J by 4 bases, with 5 bases of the junction left unmatched. This CDR3 has 13 residues. The DNA for the CDR3 is TGTGCCAGTAATCTGGCGGGGGGGTACGAGCAGTACTTC. It yields the protein CASNLAGGYEQYF.

This clone came up a few times. V and J are TRBV9 and TRBJ1-1; D unclear. Trimming cost V 5 bases and J 6 bases, with 11 bases left between them. This CDR3 comprises 12 residues. Germline V gene lookup returns CDR1 SGDLS and CDR2 YYNGEE. The chain's CDR3 is CASRVLSPEAFF. CDR3 in DNA: TGTGCCAGCAGGGTTCTCTCGCCTGAAGCTTTCTTT.

The chain uses TRBV25-1 and TRBJ2-1, with 12 bases matching TRBD1. V shed 2 bases, J shed 8 bases, and the junction held 13 bases outside the gene matches. Germline loops: CDR1 MGHDK, CDR2 SYGVNS. This CDR3 is 18 amino acids long. The DNA for the CDR3 is TGTGCCAGCAGTGAAGGAGGGACAGGGGGCGGAAAAGGGTATGAGCAGTTCTTC. This sequence encodes CASSEGGTGGGKGYEQFF.

The J gene is TRBJ2-3, the V gene TRBV18; D is possibly TRBD1 or TRBD2 (5 bases each). Germline CDR1 and CDR2: KGHSH and LQKENI. Between the trimmed V and J ends, which lost 4 bases and 0 bases, there was a span of 11 bases. The CDR3 spans 15 residues. CDR3 nucleotides: TGTGCCAGCTCACTGGGGACCGCCAGCACAGATACGCAGTATTTT. Its protein is CASSLGTASTDTQYF.

V gene TRBV9 combines with J gene TRBJ2-1; D not resolved. The CDR3 loop spans 15 amino acids. V lost 4 bases and J 0 bases, leaving 11 bases between the germline ends. Germline loops: CDR1 SGDLS, CDR2 YYNGEE. In DNA form, the CDR3 reads TGTGCCAGCAGCCCACCCACCGGCTCCTACAATGAGCAGTTCTTC. Amino acid sequence: CASSPPTGSYNEQFF.

This clone was recorded only once. This chain joins TRBV6-5 and TRBJ1-2, with TRBD1 as a possible D gene (6 bases). The CDR3 length is 12 residues. Deletions cut 6 bases from V and 7 bases from J, with 12 bases between. CDR1 and CDR2 (germline): MNHEY, SVGAGI. The CDR3, as DNA: TGTGCCAGCAGGGAAGGGACATTTGGCTACACCTTC. This gives the protein CASREGTFGYTF.

J is TRBJ2-1 and V is TRBV11-1; 9 bases align to TRBD2. CDR1 SGHAT and CDR2 FQDESV come from the germline V gene (reference sequence). This CDR3 has 17 amino acids. V shed 10 bases and J 6 bases; nucleotides not matched to a gene: 19. CDR3 residues: CATQLKVGTSISNEQFF. Here the CDR3 DNA reads TGTGCCACCCAGCTTAAGGTGGGGACTAGCATCTCCAATGAGCAGTTCTTC.

The chain carries TRBV27 and TRBJ2-3; 10 nucleotides match TRBD2. The CDR3 runs 14 residues. The ends lost 3 bases at V and 5 bases at J; junction bases unmatched: 2. The germline CDR1 and CDR2 sequences are MNHEY and SMNVEV (reference sequence). The CDR3 coding sequence is TGTGCCAGCAGTTTGGGACTAGCGTTAGATACGCAGTATTTT. Amino acid sequence: CASSLGLALDTQYF.

There are a few counts of this clone. The chain is built from TRBV21-1 and TRBJ1-2; the D segment call TRBD1 is taken from the table without a DNA check. TRBV21-1 is classified as a pseudogene. The CDR3 loop spans 13 amino acids. CDR3 sequence reads: CASSNREGYGYTF. CDR3 DNA sequence: TGTGCCAGCAGCAACAGGGAAGGGTATGGCTACACCTTC.

This clone has a handful of counts. The CDR3 region is CASSLDGNAQTEAFF. As DNA, the CDR3 is TGTGCCAGCAGCTTAGATGGGAACGCCCAGACTGAAGCTTTCTTT. The chain has TRBV7-8 and TRBJ1-1; D is ambiguous. With 1 base removed from V and 5 bases from J, the gap between germline ends came to 14 bases. The CDR3 runs 15 residues. The germline V gene encodes CDR1 SGHVS and CDR2 FQNEAQ. The variable domain in full, completed from reference TRBV7-8 and TRBJ1-1, reads GAGVSQSPRYKVAKRGQDVALRCDPISGHVSLFWYQQALGQGPEFLTYFQNEAQLDKSGLPSDRFFAERPEGSVSTLKIQRTQQEDSAVYLCASSLDGNAQTEAFFGQGTRLTVV.

This clone was seen a handful of times. The CDR3 reads CASKGTYTGELFF. CDR3 bases: TGTGCCAGCAAGGGGACTTACACCGGGGAGCTGTTTTTT. The chain employs TRBV2 and TRBJ2-2, with D possibly matching TRBD2 (6 bases). This CDR3 is 13 amino acids long. Trimming removed 7 bases at V and 3 bases at J, with 9 bases between. Per the germline V gene, CDR1 is SNHLY and CDR2 is FYNNEI.

The CDR3 protein is CASKEGGLNTEAFF. For the CDR3, the DNA is TGTGCCAGCAAGGAGGGGGGGCTGAACACTGAAGCTTTCTTT. V is TRBV6-6 and J is TRBJ1-1; weak D call: TRBD1 (6 bases). CDR3 length equals 14 residues. Deletions cut 7 bases from V and 0 bases from J, with 12 bases between. CDR1 MNHNY and CDR2 SVGAGI come from the germline V gene (reference sequence).

This clone was counted once. The V call is TRBV6-4, the J call TRBJ2-3; 9 bases are shared with TRBD1. This CDR3 spans 17 amino acids. The J segment lost 5 bases and the V segment lost 6 bases, leaving 15 bases of the junction unmatched. Germline CDR1 reads MRHNA; CDR2 reads SNTAGT. CDR3 protein: CASSKDPGQGGRDTQYF. Here the CDR3 DNA reads TGTGCCAGCAGCAAAGACCCGGGACAGGGAGGGAGAGATACGCAGTATTTT.

The chain employs TRBV12-5 and TRBJ1-1; possible D gene TRBD1, 6 bases. The V end was cut by 7 bases, the J end by 3 bases, with 15 bases between. The CDR3 spans 14 residues. In germline, CDR1 is LGHNT, CDR2 FRNRAP. CDR3 sequence: CASAPGGLDTEAFF. The CDR3 DNA follows: TGTGCTAGTGCGCCGGGGGGGCTGGACACTGAAGCTTTCTTT.

V and J are TRBV7-9 and TRBJ1-4, with D perhaps TRBD1 (6 bases). Trimming cost V 5 bases and J 4 bases, with 11 bases left between them. The germline gives CDR1 SEHNR, CDR2 FQNEAQ (reference sequence). This CDR3 comprises 14 residues. CDR3 amino acids: CASSLQGLNEKLFF. The CDR3 DNA reads TGTGCCAGCAGCCTACAGGGACTTAATGAAAAACTGTTTTTT. Variable domain in full (rest from reference TRBV7-9 and TRBJ1-4): DTGVSQNPRHKITKRGQNVTFRCDPISEHNRLYWYRQTLGQGPEFLTYFQNEAQLEKSRLLSDRFSAERPKGSFSTLEIQRTEQGDSAMYLCASSLQGLNEKLFFGSGTQLSVL.

For the CDR3, the DNA is TGTGCCAGCAGCGTGAGGGTCCAAAATAATTCACCCCTCCACTTT. Protein: CASSVRVQNNSPLHF. V gene TRBV2 combines with J gene TRBJ1-6; D gene unclear. There are 15 residues in the CDR3. The ends were cut back, 6 bases at V and 5 bases at J, with 14 bases in the middle. Germline values: CDR1 SNHLY, CDR2 FYNNEI.

This clone was detected only once. The V and J genes are TRBV4-1 and TRBJ1-2; perhaps TRBD1 as D (5 bases). The CDR3 contains 15 residues. Germline V CDR1 and CDR2: MGHRA, YSYEKL. The V gene lost 1 base and the J gene lost 5 bases, with 14 bases spanning the gap. In DNA, the CDR3 is TGCGCCAGCAGCCAAGTACCCGAGGGGAATTATGGCTACACCTTC. Translating it yields CASSQVPEGNYGYTF.

V gene TRBV18 combines with J gene TRBJ2-5; 7 bases fit TRBD1. This CDR3 has 16 residues. V was clipped by 4 bases and J by 0 bases; unmatched bases: 8. The germline gives CDR1 KGHSH, CDR2 LQKENI. CDR3 protein: CASSRRDSRYQETQYF. As DNA, the CDR3 is TGTGCCAGCTCACGACGGGACAGCAGGTACCAAGAGACCCAGTACTTC. The entire variable domain, with the rest obtained from reference TRBV18 and TRBJ2-5, is as follows: NAGVMQNPRHLVRRRGQEARLRCSPMKGHSHVYWYRQLPEEGLKFMVYLQKENIIDESGMPKERFSAEFPKEGPSILRIQQVVRGDSAAYFCASSRRDSRYQETQYFGPGTRLLVL.

This sequence joins TRBV14 and TRBJ1-1; 7 bases are shared with TRBD1. V was pared by 4 bases and J by 1 base, with 6 bases of the junction left unmatched. In germline, CDR1 is SGHDN, CDR2 FVKESK. There are 15 residues in the CDR3. The CDR3 sequence is CASSLDRRQNTEAFF. CDR3 in DNA: TGTGCCAGCAGCCTGGACAGGAGACAGAACACTGAAGCTTTCTTT.

The rearrangement uses TRBV7-2 and TRBJ2-6; D gene unclear. CDR1 and CDR2 (germline): SGHTA, FQGNSA. CDR3 length: 14 amino acids. Trimming left V 4 bases short and J 1 base short, with 5 bases between. DNA of the CDR3: TGTGCCAGCAGCTCCTATTCTGGGGCCAACGTCCTGACTTTC. It encodes CASSSYSGANVLTF. The full variable domain, with the rest looked up from reference TRBV7-2 and TRBJ2-6, is GAGVSQSPSNKVTEKGKDVELRCDPISGHTALYWYRQSLGQGLEFLIYFQGNSAPDKSGLPSDRFSAERTGGSVSTLTIQRTQQEDSAVYLCASSSYSGANVLTFGAGSRLTVL.